Given below is one T cell receptor beta chain in context. After removal of 3 bases from V and 8 bases from J, the junction contained 8 bases not matched to a gene. The CDR3 runs to 14 residues. Per the germline V gene, CDR1 is DFQATT and CDR2 is SNEGSKA (reference sequence). These data come from a study of response to subunit inactivated influenza vaccine. TCRdb re-called the RT-PCR reads with MiXCR, one entry per CDR3 protein. The sample has hundreds of thousands of distinct CDR3 sequences, 16% seen once. The chain uses TRBV20-1 and TRBJ2-1; 9 nucleotides match TRBD2. The material was CD4+ T cells sorted from PBMCs, obtained less than 30 months after vaccination. The sequence came from a man aged 50 to 69 who received an inactivated influenza vaccine. CDR3 residues: CSARGSGRLHEQFF. The CDR3 coding sequence is TGCAGTGCTAGGGGAAGCGGGAGGTTGCATGAGCAGTTCTTC.